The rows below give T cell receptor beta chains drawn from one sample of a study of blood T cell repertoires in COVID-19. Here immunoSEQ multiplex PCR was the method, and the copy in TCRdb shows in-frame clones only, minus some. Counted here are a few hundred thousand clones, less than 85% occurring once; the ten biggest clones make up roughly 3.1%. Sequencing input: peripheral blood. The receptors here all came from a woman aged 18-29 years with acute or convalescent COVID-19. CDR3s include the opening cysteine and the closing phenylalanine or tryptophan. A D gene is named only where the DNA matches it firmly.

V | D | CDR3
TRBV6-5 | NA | CASSYSEGLEQFF
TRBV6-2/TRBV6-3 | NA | CASSEPQGKGYEQYF
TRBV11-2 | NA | CASSPVRDSPYEQYF
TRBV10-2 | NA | CASSDDSYEQYF
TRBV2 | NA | CASSVAAYEQYF
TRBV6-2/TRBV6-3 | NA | CASSLPGAGVTDTQYF
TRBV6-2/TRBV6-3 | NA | CASSYEVAYEQYF
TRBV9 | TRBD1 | CASSGEGTGSNYGYTF
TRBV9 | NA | CASSVAGANTGELFF
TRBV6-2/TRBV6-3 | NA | CASSYSGRVYGNTIYF
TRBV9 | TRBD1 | CASSRDSYSTEAFF
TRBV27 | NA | CASSLGSGVGYGYTF
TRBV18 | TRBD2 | CASSPPGFPGGGDNEQFF
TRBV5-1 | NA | CASSLSAAVNTGELFF
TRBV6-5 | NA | CASSYGVGALKTQYF
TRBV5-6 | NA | CASSLGGQLAKNIQYF